What follows are 10 T cell receptor beta chains derived from one specimen sequenced in a study of OX40 agonist ivuxolimab in advanced cancers. Profiled with immunoSEQ multiplex PCR; TCRdb holds only in-frame clones, not every one. Among roughly 68,000 clones listed, about nine tenths were seen once. The sequencing here drew on CD4+ or CD8+ T cells sorted from blood, taken in a trial of the OX40 agonist ivuxolimab. The receptors were sampled from an adult with an advanced solid tumor such as melanoma, head and neck, liver or kidney cancer.

The chain employs TRBV4-3 and TRBJ2-3; D call uncertain. The ends were cut back, 5 bases at V and 6 bases at J, with 9 bases in the middle. Looked up from germline, CDR1 is LGHNA and CDR2 is YSLEER. The CDR3 sequence is 12 residues long. The CDR3 loop is CASSYNDDTQYF. For the CDR3, the DNA is TGCGCCAGCAGCTATAACGATGATACGCAGTATTTT.

The rearrangement links TRBV29-1 to TRBJ2-3; D gene uncertain. Germline-derived CDR1 and CDR2 are SQVTM and ANQGSEA. The V and J ends lost 8 bases and 5 bases respectively, with 17 bases between them. The CDR3 has 13 amino acids. CDR3 DNA sequence: TGCAGCCCATTCCGAACACGCGAAGATACGCAGTATTTT. It codes for CSPFRTREDTQYF.

This clone came up a few times. The chain carries TRBV2 and TRBJ2-7; D uncertain. From germline, CDR1 is SNHLY and CDR2 FYNNEI. This CDR3 region has 12 residues. With 1 base removed from V and 3 bases from J, the gap between germline ends came to 4 bases. The CDR3 DNA is TGTGCCAGCAGTGAAGTGTACTACGAGCAGTACTTC. Residues: CASSEVYYEQYF.

J is TRBJ2-2 and V is TRBV7-2; D perhaps matches TRBD2 (7 bases). Germline CDR1 reads SGHTA; CDR2 reads FQGNSA. This CDR3 is 16 amino acids long. V lost 5 bases and J lost 5, with 18 bases in between. CDR3 in amino acids: CASSRLGGPGTGELFF. CDR3 nucleotides: TGTGCCAGCAGCCGGTTGGGGGGGCCGGGGACCGGGGAGCTGTTTTTT.

The V call is TRBV6-4, the J call TRBJ2-2; possibly TRBD1 or TRBD2 for D (5 bases each). The CDR3 consists of 15 residues. The V end was cut by 5 bases, the J end by 0 bases, with 10 bases between. Germline V gene data show CDR1 as MRHNA and CDR2 as SNTAGT. The CDR3 is CASSRDGSNTGELFF. The CDR3 region has the DNA TGTGCCAGCAGTAGGGACGGATCGAACACCGGGGAGCTGTTTTTT.

Regarding this clone: Other DNA sequences in the sample encode the same CDR3. V is TRBV5-4 and J is TRBJ2-2; no clear D. The length of the CDR3 is 15 residues. V gave up 0 bases and J gave up 0 bases, with 6 bases separating them. CDR1 is SGHNT, CDR2 YYREEE, per germline (reference sequence). CDR3 in DNA: TGTGCCAGCAGCTTGGGAGGTGCGAACACCGGGGAGCTGTTTTTT. As protein: CASSLGGANTGELFF. The full variable domain, completed using reference TRBV5-4 and TRBJ2-2, is ETGVTQSPTHLIKTRGQQVTLRCSSQSGHNTVSWYQQALGQGPQFIFQYYREEENGRGNFPPRFSGLQFPNYSSELNVNALELDDSALYLCASSLGGANTGELFFGEGSRLTVL.

This rearrangement joins TRBV11-2 to TRBJ2-7; D unresolved. The germline V gene encodes CDR1 SGHAT and CDR2 FQNNGV. The V gene lost 0 bases and the J gene lost 5 bases, with 5 bases spanning the gap. This CDR3 is 12 amino acids long. The CDR3 is CASSLDLDEQYF. In DNA, the CDR3 is TGTGCCAGCAGCTTAGATTTAGACGAGCAGTACTTC.

The J gene is TRBJ1-6, the V gene TRBV19, with TRBD1 matching over 7 bases. There are 16 residues in the CDR3. V shed 4 bases, J shed 0 bases, and the junction held 3 bases outside the gene matches. Germline CDR1 LNHDA, CDR2 SQIVND (reference sequence). CDR3 bases: TGTGCCAGTAGTACGGGACAGAGCTCCTATAATTCACCCCTCCACTTT. The encoded protein is CASSTGQSSYNSPLHF.

The genes are TRBV10-3 and TRBJ2-7; D remains ambiguous. Germline-derived CDR1 and CDR2 are ENHRY and SYGVKD. There are 12 residues in the CDR3. With 7 bases removed from V and 6 bases from J, the gap between germline ends came to 13 bases. CDR3 nucleotide sequence: TGTGCCATCAATTCAATAGTGGGCGAGCAGTACTTC. Residues: CAINSIVGEQYF.

This clone was seen a few times. The J gene is TRBJ1-2, the V gene TRBV4-1, with D possibly TRBD1 on 6 matching bases. From germline, CDR1 is MGHRA and CDR2 YSYEKL. This CDR3 has 14 residues. The V and J ends lost 0 bases and 4 bases respectively, with 9 bases between them. CDR3 coding DNA: TGCGCCAGCAGCCAAGATGGGGGCGCCTATGGCTACACCTTC. Its protein product is CASSQDGGAYGYTF.